The clone carrying this TCR beta chain has ten or more counts. Its target is unknown. Deletions cut 2 bases from V and 5 bases from J, with 6 bases between. Looked up from germline, CDR1 is SGHTA and CDR2 is FQGNSA. The CDR3 loop spans 12 amino acids. A second roughly 6 to 12 cycle PCR used barcoded and J-beta primers. TCRdb fed the 5' RACE reads into MiXCR, producing one record per CDR3 protein. The sample has around 870,000 distinct CDR3 sequences, around 26% seen once. The data belong to a study of blood T cells in healthy people across ages. Study information: Template switching recovered approximately one barcoded beta molecule for every two T cells.

Study-wide results and caveats: In older individuals, TCR beta diversity per million T cells was lower, falling roughly linearly with age.

This receptor was taken from a woman of 80 years or more in good health. Sequencing was carried out using blood. The chain uses TRBV7-2 and TRBJ1-2, with D unresolved. For the CDR3, the DNA is TGTGCCAGCAGCTTATACTCATATGGCTACACCTTC. The encoded protein is CASSLYSYGYTF.